These 19 T cell receptor beta chains were all obtained from the same sample, sequenced in a study of tumor-infiltrating lymphocytes in oesophageal squamous cell carcinoma. TCRdb recomputed calls from the PCR reads with MiXCR, one row per CDR3 protein. The table lists 20,000 to 25,000 distinct CDR3 sequences, roughly 40% of them singletons. Sequencing input: esophageal tumor tissue. The receptors derive from a male donor with esophageal squamous cell carcinoma.

This clonotype was counted many times. The rearrangement uses TRBV27 and TRBJ2-5; D may correspond to TRBD1 or TRBD2 (7 bases each). The J call could be wrong; TRBJ2-7 is a better fit for the DNA end. CDR1 MNHEY and CDR2 SMNVEV come from the germline V gene (reference sequence). The CDR3 sequence is 15 residues long. The CDR3 nucleotides are TGTGCCAGCAGGGGAGGGACAGACGGTAGGTACGAGCAGTACTTC. It codes for CASRGGTDGRYEQYF.

CDR3: CASSQDKTGWVYGYTF. The CDR3 bases are TGTGCCAGCAGCCAGGATAAGACAGGGTGGGTCTATGGCTACACCTTC. This chain uses TRBV4-2 with TRBJ1-2, with TRBD1 matching 7 bases. V shed 3 bases, J shed 4 bases, and the junction held 11 bases outside the gene matches. The CDR3 has 16 residues. In germline, CDR1 is LGHNA, CDR2 YNFKEQ.

This clonotype was seen repeatedly, ten times or more. The chain joins TRBV5-4 to TRBJ1-6; 8 positions match TRBD1. The V gene's germline CDR1 is SGHNT and CDR2 YYREEE (reference sequence). V gave up 2 bases and J gave up 16 bases; unmatched junction bases: 23. This CDR3 has 18 residues. In DNA form, the CDR3 reads TGTGCCAGCAGCTTTGTGATCTCAGGGCCTAATAAGGACAGGGCTCTCCACTTT. This translates into CASSFVISGPNKDRALHF.

This clonotype was detected only a few times. The gene calls are TRBV7-2 and TRBJ2-7; 12 bases match TRBD2. The DNA end lines up better with TRBJ2-5; the J call may be wrong. The V gene's germline CDR1 is SGHTA and CDR2 FQGNSA. The CDR3 covers 17 residues. The DNA of the CDR3 is TGTGCCAGCAGCTTAGTTGCTAGCGGGAGGGGCCAAGAGACCCAGTACTTC. Residues: CASSLVASGRGQETQYF.

This clonotype was detected only once. Because the CDR3's place on the DNA is in doubt, the DNA is left out and the CDR3 is given as listed by TCRdb. J is TRBJ2-5 and V is TRBV7-8; the D call in the table, TRBD1, was not verified against the DNA. Germline assignment: CDR1 SGHVS and CDR2 FQNEAQ. With termini counted, the CDR3 has 14 amino acids. The CDR3 here is CASSLVGRGSPLHF.

As concerns this clonotype: As the CDR3 is not closed by the conserved phenylalanine or tryptophan, this likely results from a read error. No DNA is shown, since the ends of the CDR3 on it are uncertain; the CDR3 is the one TCRdb lists. The chain couples TRBV6-1 to TRBJ2-7; TRBD1 is the table's D call, not checked against the DNA. CDR1 is MNHNS and CDR2 is SASEGT in the germline V gene. The length of the CDR3 is 14 amino acids, counting both ends. CDR3 sequence: CASSELRGGYTFGS.

This clonotype was seen repeatedly, ten times or more. CDR3 bases: TGTGCCACCGGGGCATTTACTAACTATGGCTACACCTTC. Translated: CATGAFTNYGYTF. The gene calls are TRBV10-3 and TRBJ1-2; possible D gene TRBD1, 5 bases. The germline V gene has CDR1 ENHRY and CDR2 SYGVKD. The CDR3 has 13 residues. The V end was cut by 10 bases, the J end by 0 bases, with 12 bases between.

Concerning this clonotype itself: Since a much larger clone is just one base distant, this may be a read error. CDR3 DNA sequence: TGCGCCAGCGGTGACAGCAATGAGCAGTACTTC. Translation: CASGDSNEQYF. The chain combines TRBV10-1 with TRBJ2-5, with a tentative D call TRBD1 (5 bases). CDR1 and CDR2 from the germline V gene are WNHNN and SYGVQD (reference sequence). The CDR3 contains 11 residues.

The genes are TRBV7-4 and TRBJ2-5; the D gene is possibly TRBD2 (5 bases). Germline CDR1 reads SGHVT; CDR2 reads SQSDAQ. Trimming took 5 bases from V and 3 from J, leaving 10 bases between them. CDR3 size: 13 residues. The CDR3 sequence is CASSATREETQYF. The CDR3 bases are TGTGCCAGCAGCGCTACTAGGGAAGAGACCCAGTACTTC. The entire variable domain, with the rest obtained from reference TRBV7-4 and TRBJ2-5, is as follows: GAGVSQSPRYKVAKRGRDVALRCDSISGHVTLYWYRQTLGQGSEVLTYSQSDAQRDKSGRPSGRFSAERPERSVSTLKIQRTEQGDSAVYLCASSATREETQYFGPGTRLLVL.

Ten or more counts support this clonotype. The chain combines TRBV10-3 with TRBJ1-1; 7 bases agree with TRBD1. Germline V gene lookup returns CDR1 ENHRY and CDR2 SYGVKD. V trimming: 4 bases; J trimming: 4 bases; junction bases outside the gene matches: 9. The CDR3 sequence is 15 residues long. CDR3 sequence (DNA): TGTGCCATCAGTGGGGGAGGGGGCGCCGGCACTGAAGCTTTCTTT. Translated: CAISGGGGAGTEAFF.

This clonotype was observed at least ten times. A much more abundant neighbour one base away suggests this may be a read error. The V call is TRBV7-9, the J call TRBJ2-7, with 11 bases aligning to TRBD2. The trim removed 8 bases at V and 7 bases at J, leaving 16 bases unmatched. Germline V gene data show CDR1 as SEHNR and CDR2 as FQNEAQ (reference sequence). The CDR3 has 16 amino acids. In DNA, the CDR3 is TGTGCCAGCGCCCCGGATAGCGGGGGGGGAAACAATGAGCAGTACTTC. It is translated as CASAPDSGGGNNEQYF.

The gene calls are TRBV10-3 and TRBJ2-3; tentatively, D is TRBD2 (5 bases). Germline CDR1 reads ENHRY; CDR2 reads SYGVKD. V was shortened by 2 bases and J by 14 bases, with 26 bases between the two germline ends. This CDR3 is 16 amino acids long. The DNA of the CDR3 is TGTGCCATCAGTGAGGGCGCCGGACCGAACACCGGGGAGCTGTATTTT. Residues: CAISEGAGPNTGELYF.

This clonotype was seen repeatedly, ten times or more. The chain joins TRBV28 to TRBJ2-6; maybe TRBD1 (6 bases). Germline values: CDR1 MDHEN, CDR2 SYDVKM. Trimming left V 5 bases short and J 4 bases short, with 12 bases between. The CDR3 extends over 15 amino acids. CDR3 residues: CASSPPGVGANVLTF. CDR3 nucleotides: TGTGCCAGCAGTCCCCCAGGGGTCGGGGCCAACGTCCTGACTTTC.

In this sample, this clonotype turned up many times. The rearrangement links TRBV5-8 to TRBJ2-1; D is unclear. From germline, CDR1 is SGHTS and CDR2 YDEGEE. This CDR3 has 13 amino acids. The V gene lost 6 bases and the J gene lost 2 bases, with 9 bases spanning the gap. The CDR3 here is CASKRSAYNEQFF. The CDR3 DNA reads as TGTGCCAGCAAACGTTCCGCCTACAATGAGCAGTTCTTC.

The chain carries TRBV7-3 and TRBJ2-2, with 10 bases lining up with TRBD2. V was pared by 6 bases and J by 6 bases, with 4 bases of the junction left unmatched. CDR1 and CDR2 from the germline V gene are SGHTA and FQGTGA. This CDR3 contains 14 residues. CDR3: CASSRTSGAGELFF. DNA of the CDR3: TGTGCCAGCAGTAGGACTAGCGGTGCCGGGGAGCTGTTTTTT.

This clonotype was seen ten or more times. The gene calls are TRBV6-1 and TRBJ2-5, with 7 bases aligning to TRBD1. V lost 6 bases, J lost 5 bases, and 9 bases stayed unmatched. This CDR3 has 14 residues. CDR1 and CDR2 (germline): MNHNS, SASEGT. The CDR3 nucleotides read TGTGCCAGCAGCCTCGACAGGGTACGCGAGACCCAGTACTTC. This translates into CASSLDRVRETQYF.

Comment on this clonotype: Because the CDR3 is missing its conserved closing phenylalanine or tryptophan, this is likely a read error. It is unclear where the CDR3 begins or ends on the DNA, so no DNA is shown, and the CDR3 is as TCRdb lists it. V is TRBV6-6 and J is TRBJ2-3; TRBD1 reflects the table's D call only, with no check against the DNA. The CDR3 spans 19 amino acids, including both terminal residues. Germline loops: CDR1 MNHNY, CDR2 SVGAGI (reference sequence). The CDR3 loop is CASMRGHWTGEIYEQYFGP.

This sequence joins TRBV7-1 and TRBJ2-7; no firm D call. TRBV7-1 falls under the ORF class, with uncertain function. V lost 5 bases to trimming and J lost 2 bases, with 13 bases between them. The CDR3 extends over 14 amino acids. The DNA of the CDR3 is TGTGCCAGCAGCGCGGCTACAGATACCTACGAGCAGTACTTC. Amino acids: CASSAATDTYEQYF.

The V call is TRBV6-8, the J call TRBJ2-5, with 9 nucleotides matching TRBD1. The J call is doubtful: the DNA matches TRBJ2-4 better. This CDR3 comprises 15 residues. From germline, CDR1 is MNHGY and CDR2 SAAAGT. The DNA of the CDR3 is TGTGCCAGTACAGGGGGCTCCCTAGCCAAAAACATTCAGTACTTC. Translated, it gives CASTGGSLAKNIQYF.